This T cell receptor beta chain appears in the sequencing data of a study of blood T cell repertoires in COVID-19. Assay: immunoSEQ multiplex PCR; the TCRdb copy retains only in-frame clones and omits some. The sample consists of about 120,000 clones, over 70% of them appearing once. The CDR3 spans 14 residues. Per germline, CDR1 PRHDT and CDR2 FYEKMQ (reference sequence). Trimming left V 2 bases short and J 5 bases short, with 13 bases between. The rearrangement joins TRBV13 to TRBJ2-7; tentative D call: TRBD2 (6 bases). The material sequenced was peripheral blood. The clonotype comes from a woman aged 45 to 65 with acute or convalescent COVID-19. CDR3 sequence: CASSLQGGTHEQYF. CDR3 DNA sequence: TGTGCCAGCAGCTTACAGGGAGGTACACACGAGCAGTACTTC.